Listed below are T cell receptor beta chains from one sample, sequenced in a study of T cell changes during pregnancy in multiple sclerosis. The table came from immunoSEQ multiplex PCR; TCRdb's copy has only in-frame clones and leaves some out. Of tens of thousands of clones in the sample, around nine tenths were seen once. The specimen comprised peripheral blood, sampled in the second trimester of pregnancy. The origin of the receptors is a female donor with multiple sclerosis, enrolled in a pregnancy study. Both conserved end residues are part of each CDR3. Each record gives: D gene, V gene, clone size, J gene, CDR3 DNA, CDR3 protein. D genes are given only for firm matches. A row's size may be missing; if present it is once, few, many or a size class.

>-|TRBV14|-|TRBJ1-3
TGTGCCAGCAGCCAAAGGGGATTTGGAGGAAACACCATATATTTT
CASSQRGFGGNTIYF
>TRBD1|TRBV5-1|-|TRBJ2-2
TGCGCCAGCAGCAAGGGACAGGGGGCGGTCGGGGAGCTGTTTTTT
CASSKGQGAVGELFF
>-|TRBV27|-|TRBJ1-2
TGTGCCAGCAGGACTAGCATGGGCTATGGCTACACCTTC
CASRTSMGYGYTF
>TRBD2|TRBV29-1|-|TRBJ2-7
TGCAGCGTTACGGGGGGCTACGAGCAGTACTTC
CSVTGGYEQYF
>-|TRBV5-1|-|TRBJ1-2
TGCGCCAGCAGCGTCGAACAGGGAGTCTATGGCTACACCTTC
CASSVEQGVYGYTF
>TRBD2|TRBV27|-|TRBJ2-5
TGTGCCAGCAGTATAGCGGGGGGGATTTGGGAGACCCAGTACTTC
CASSIAGGIWETQYF
>-|TRBV5-1|-|TRBJ1-1
TGCGCCAGCAGCTTGGGCGACAGGATATTCACTGAAGCTTTCTTT
CASSLGDRIFTEAFF
>TRBD1|TRBV2|-|TRBJ2-2
TGTGCCAGCAGGGACAGGTCCGGGGAGCTGTTTTTT
CASRDRSGELFF
>TRBD2|TRBV29-1|once|TRBJ2-1
TGCAGCGTTGAAGAGACTAGCGGGAGGCCTGATGTAAATGAGCAGTTCTTC
CSVEETSGRPDVNEQFF
>-|TRBV29-1|once|TRBJ1-2
TGCAGCGTGGAACAGGGTGGAAAGGGCTACACCTTC
CSVEQGGKGYTF
>-|TRBV7-6|-|TRBJ1-3
TGTGCCAGCAGCCCAGGAGGGAGGAACTCTGGAAACACCATATATTTT
CASSPGGRNSGNTIYF
>TRBD2|TRBV10-3|-|TRBJ2-7
TGTGCCATCAGGGGGACAGCGCGGGGACTAGCGGGTCTCTACGAGCAGTACTTC
CAIRGTARGLAGLYEQYF
>-|TRBV11-2|-|TRBJ2-2
TGTGCCAGCAGCTCCTATGGGGCGGGGTTCGCGAACACCGGGGAGCTGTTTTTT
CASSSYGAGFANTGELFF
>TRBD1|TRBV7-3|-|TRBJ1-2
TGTGCCAGCAGCTTAAGCGGGACAGGGGACTATGGCTACACCTTC
CASSLSGTGDYGYTF
>-|TRBV5-1|medium-sized|TRBJ1-1
TGCGCCAGCAGCCGAACAGGCACTGAAGCTTTCTTT
CASSRTGTEAFF
>-|TRBV20-1|-|TRBJ2-5
TGCAGTGGACCGGGAGAGGAGACCCAGTACTTC
CSGPGEETQYF
>-|TRBV2|-|TRBJ2-1
TGTGCCAGCAGTGAGAACTTAGCGGCAGAAGAGATGGGTGAGCAGTTCTTC
CASSENLAAEEMGEQFF
>TRBD2|TRBV10-3|-|TRBJ2-1
TGTGCCATCAGTGTTACACCTAGCGGGGGGGTCCAGGAGCAGTTCTTC
CAISVTPSGGVQEQFF
>-|TRBV4-1|-|TRBJ2-1
TGCGCCAGCAGCCCGAGGACAGATTCTTACAATGAGCAGTTCTTC
CASSPRTDSYNEQFF
>TRBD1|TRBV7-8|-|TRBJ2-1
TGTGCCAGCAGCTTCGGACAGGGGCGAAACAATGAGCAGTTCTTC
CASSFGQGRNNEQFF
>TRBD1|TRBV4-3|-|TRBJ1-6
TGCGCCAGCAGCCAAGAGACAGGGATTGGCTCACCCCTCCACTTT
CASSQETGIGSPLHF
>-|TRBV19|few|TRBJ2-7
TGTGCCAGTAGTATTGGGCGGGGTGACTTCGAGCAGTACTTC
CASSIGRGDFEQYF
>TRBD2|TRBV7-2|-|TRBJ2-3
TGTGCCAGCAGCTTAGTTAGCGGGGGGGCTGATACGCAGTATTTT
CASSLVSGGADTQYF
>TRBD1|TRBV4-3|-|TRBJ1-2
TGCGCCAGCAGCCAAGGACAGGGGGTTGACTATGGCTACACCTTC
CASSQGQGVDYGYTF
>TRBD1|TRBV7-3|-|TRBJ2-7
TGTGCCAGCAGCCCAGCGACAGGGTCGGGCGAGCAGTACTTC
CASSPATGSGEQYF
>-|TRBV6-5|-|TRBJ2-2
TGTGCCAGCAGTTATTCCCCCGGGGCGAACACCGGGGAGCTGTTTTTT
CASSYSPGANTGELFF
>TRBD1|TRBV18|-|TRBJ1-4
TGTGCCAGCTCACCGGGACAGGGAACGGAAAAACTGTTTTTT
CASSPGQGTEKLFF
>-|TRBV5-1|-|TRBJ2-1
TGCGCCAGCAGCTTGGGCCCGGACTCCTCCTACAATGAGCAGTTCTTC
CASSLGPDSSYNEQFF
>-|TRBV28|-|TRBJ2-6
TGTGCCAGCAGCCGAGGGTGGGCCAGGCAAACCTCTGGGGCCAACGTCCTGACTTTC
CASSRGWARQTSGANVLTF
>TRBD1|TRBV7-9|-|TRBJ2-1
TGTGCCAGCAGCTTGGAATGGACAGGGGTCAATGAGCAGTTCTTC
CASSLEWTGVNEQFF
>TRBD1|TRBV6-5|-|TRBJ1-1
TGTGCCAGCAGTTACTCAGGGACAGCTACTGAAGCTTTCTTT
CASSYSGTATEAFF
>TRBD2|TRBV5-1|-|TRBJ2-5
TGCGCCAGCAGCTTGGGGGGTCTAGCGGGGGGACTCCAAGAGACCCAGTACTTC
CASSLGGLAGGLQETQYF
>-|TRBV7-2|-|TRBJ2-1
TGTGCCAGCAGCTCGACGGGTGAGCAGTTCTTC
CASSSTGEQFF
>TRBD2|TRBV4-3|-|TRBJ2-1
TGCGCCAGCAGCCAAGAGCGGGGGGGCTACAATGAGCAGTTCTTC
CASSQERGGYNEQFF
>TRBD1|TRBV9|-|TRBJ1-1
TGTGCCAGCAGCGTAGGGACAGGGGGCATCACTGAAGCTTTCTTT
CASSVGTGGITEAFF
>TRBD2|TRBV5-8|-|TRBJ2-5
TGTGCCAGCACCCTGGGGACTAGTGGAGAGACCCAGTACTTC
CASTLGTSGETQYF
>-|TRBV7-8|-|TRBJ2-2
TGTGCCAGCAGCAAGACAGAAGTCGCGAACACCGGGGAGCTGTTTTTT
CASSKTEVANTGELFF
>-|TRBV5-1|-|TRBJ2-3
TGCGCCAGCAGCAAAGTAATGGACAGAGGCACAGATACGCAGTATTTT
CASSKVMDRGTDTQYF
>-|TRBV6-5|-|TRBJ1-2
TGTGCCAGCAGTTCTACTAACTATGGCTACACCTTC
CASSSTNYGYTF
>-|TRBV9|-|TRBJ2-2
TGTGCCAGCAGCGTAGAGGGGAACGGTCCCGGGGAGCTGTTTTTT
CASSVEGNGPGELFF
>-|TRBV14|-|TRBJ2-7
TGTGCCAGCAGCCAAGTAGGGGGTTACGAGCAGTACTTC
CASSQVGGYEQYF
>-|TRBV28|-|TRBJ1-3
TGTGCCAGCAGTTTCGACATCATCGGAAACACCATATATTTT
CASSFDIIGNTIYF
>-|TRBV5-4|-|TRBJ2-7
TGTGCCAGCAGCAAGGGAGCGGAGCCCACCTACGAGCAGTACTTC
CASSKGAEPTYEQYF
>-|TRBV28|-|TRBJ1-1
TGTGCCAGCAGTCCCTTGGGGAGGGGAATGAACACTGAAGCTTTCTTT
CASSPLGRGMNTEAFF
>TRBD2|TRBV6-6|-|TRBJ2-1
TGTGCCAGCAGTACCTTAGCGGGAGGGCAAGCAAATGAGCAGTTCTTC
CASSTLAGGQANEQFF
>TRBD2|TRBV5-1|-|TRBJ2-7
TGCGCCAGCGGAGCGGGAGGGGGATCCTACGAGCAGTACTTC
CASGAGGGSYEQYF
>-|TRBV5-3|-|TRBJ2-7
TGTGCCAGAAGCTTGGGGGGGGAGTTGTGGGAGCAGTACTTC
CARSLGGELWEQYF
>-|TRBV5-4|-|TRBJ1-4
TGTGCCAGCAGCGAACGCACCAGGGGCGATGAAAAACTGTTTTTT
CASSERTRGDEKLFF
>TRBD1|TRBV27|-|TRBJ1-1
TGTGCCAGCAGTCTAAACAGGGGGTACACTGAAGCTTTCTTT
CASSLNRGYTEAFF
>-|TRBV9|once|TRBJ1-4
TGTGCCATACTACAGGGTGCAACTAATGAAAAACTGTTTTTT
CAILQGATNEKLFF
>-|TRBV30|-|TRBJ1-1
TGTGCCTGGAGTTCCGGACTACCGAACACTGAAGCTTTCTTT
CAWSSGLPNTEAFF
>-|TRBV16|-|TRBJ2-7
TGTGCCAGCAGCCAGGAGTACTACGAGCAGTACTTC
CASSQEYYEQYF
>-|TRBV11-3|-|TRBJ1-2
TGTGCCAGCAGCTCCGCTAGTATTTTGGGCTACACCTTC
CASSSASILGYTF
>-|TRBV6-6|-|TRBJ2-7
TGTGCCAGCAGTTCACCAGGCTCTCCCTCCTACGAGCAGTACTTC
CASSSPGSPSYEQYF
>TRBD1|TRBV19|-|TRBJ1-6
TGTGCCAGTAGCGCCGGGACAGTTAATTCACCCCTCCACTTT
CASSAGTVNSPLHF
>-|TRBV18|-|TRBJ1-2
TGTGCCAGCTCACCGGTAGGGGAGGATGGCTACACCTTC
CASSPVGEDGYTF
>-|TRBV7-8|-|TRBJ2-7
TGTGCCAGCAGCTCCCCAGCGGGTGGGCCCTCCTACGAGCAGTACTTC
CASSSPAGGPSYEQYF